The rows below give T cell receptor beta chains drawn from one sample of a study of T-cell memory formation after mild COVID-19. TCRdb recomputed calls from the 5' RACE reads with MiXCR, one row per CDR3 protein. There are a few hundred thousand distinct CDR3 sequences in the sample; roughly 17% occur only once, and roughly 23% lies in the top ten. The sample consisted of PBMCs or a T cell subset sorted from them (not recorded which). The receptors come from a young man who had mild COVID-19 (a few samples of this study predate the infection). Cell type and time point are not known. The CDR3 runs from the conserved cysteine through the conserved F or W. D genes are given only for firm matches. A clone size is listed for some rows: how often the clone was seen (once, few, many), or a class if it is expanded.

DNA	CDR3	D	size	V	J
TGTGCCAGCAGCTTAGGCGGGACAACTAACTATGGCTACACCTTC	CASSLGGTTNYGYTF	.	.	TRBV7-2	TRBJ1-2
TGTGCCAGCTGCAAAGAGCCCCGGGTGCGGGAAGAGACCCAGTACTTC	CASCKEPRVREETQYF	.	.	TRBV3-1	TRBJ2-5
TGTGCCACCAGTGAAGGGTATAGCAATCAGCCCCAGCATTTT	CATSEGYSNQPQHF	.	.	TRBV24-1	TRBJ1-5
TGTGCCAGCAGCCCCGGACTAGCCCAAGAGACCCAGTACTTC	CASSPGLAQETQYF	TRBD2	many	TRBV18	TRBJ2-5
TGCAGCGTTCAGGGAATAATGTACACTGAAGCTTTCTTT	CSVQGIMYTEAFF	.	few	TRBV29-1	TRBJ1-1
TGCGCCAGCAGCTTGTCTCTCCACCAAGAGACCCAGTACTTC	CASSLSLHQETQYF	.	.	TRBV5-1	TRBJ2-5
TGTGCCAGCAGTGAGTTAAGGGGTCGGACCGGGTCCCAGTACTTC	CASSELRGRTGSQYF	.	few	TRBV25-1	TRBJ2-5
TGTGCCAGCAGCTTAGACAGGGGGCTTGGAAACACCATATATTTT	CASSLDRGLGNTIYF	TRBD1	.	TRBV11-2	TRBJ1-3
TGCGCCAGCAGCTTGGTGGAAGGGGCGAACACCGGGGAGCTGTTTTTT	CASSLVEGANTGELFF	.	.	TRBV5-1	TRBJ2-2
TGTGCCAGCAGCGCGGGGACTAGCGGCACAGATACGCAGTATTTT	CASSAGTSGTDTQYF	TRBD2	few	TRBV7-9	TRBJ2-3
TGTGCCAGCAGCTTAGACGACTCCTATGGCTACACCTTC	CASSLDDSYGYTF	.	few	TRBV7-6	TRBJ1-2
TGTGCCAGCAGCGGAACTAGCACAGATACGCAGTATTTT	CASSGTSTDTQYF	.	few	TRBV9	TRBJ2-3
TGTGCCACCCTAAAGGGGGGGCTGTACAATGAGCAGTTCTTC	CATLKGGLYNEQFF	.	.	TRBV19	TRBJ2-1
TGCAGTGCTAACGGGGCCTACCAAGAGACCCAGTACTTC	CSANGAYQETQYF	.	few	TRBV20-1	TRBJ2-5
TGTGCCAGCAGCTTAGTGGCGGGGGCACAAGAGACCCAGTACTTC	CASSLVAGAQETQYF	.	few	TRBV7-8	TRBJ2-5
TGCAGTGTGGAAGGCACAGATACGCAGTATTTT	CSVEGTDTQYF	.	many	TRBV20-1	TRBJ2-3
TGTGCCAGCAGCTTAGGACAGAATCAGCCCCAGCATTTT	CASSLGQNQPQHF	.	many	TRBV7-2	TRBJ1-5
TGTGCCAGCAGCTACGGGGGGGCCAATGAGCAGTTCTTC	CASSYGGANEQFF	TRBD2	.	TRBV6-2/TRBV6-3	TRBJ2-1
TGTGCCAGCAGTTTATGGGGGACTAGCGGCCAAGAGACCCAGTACTTC	CASSLWGTSGQETQYF	TRBD2	few	TRBV28	TRBJ2-5
TGCGCCAGCAGCCAAGAACCGCTGCTACCACTAGCTGTAGATACGCAGTATTTT	CASSQEPLLPLAVDTQYF	.	few	TRBV4-1	TRBJ2-3
TGCAGTGCTTCCCCCATTTTCTCCTACGAGCAGTACTTC	CSASPIFSYEQYF	.	few	TRBV20-1	TRBJ2-7
TGCGCCAGCAGCCCGGGACGGACCTCTAGCACAGATACGCAGTATTTT	CASSPGRTSSTDTQYF	.	.	TRBV5-1	TRBJ2-3
TGTGCCAGCAGTCTGAGGGGGGTTGGAAGCTATGGCTACACCTTC	CASSLRGVGSYGYTF	.	many	TRBV5-6	TRBJ1-2
TGTGCCACCAGTGATTTGCATTCGGTTCAGCCCCAGCATTTT	CATSDLHSVQPQHF	.	.	TRBV24-1	TRBJ1-5
TGTGCCATCCACGGGGGGCAGGGGATGCCCAACGTCCTGACTTTC	CAIHGGQGMPNVLTF	.	few	TRBV10-3	TRBJ2-6
TGTGCCAGCAGCAGATGGGGGACAGGATTTGAAGCTTTCTTT	CASSRWGTGFEAFF	TRBD1	few	TRBV7-2	TRBJ1-1
TGTGCCAGCAGTCAAGCTCCGGGACAGTCCTACGAGCAGTACTTC	CASSQAPGQSYEQYF	TRBD1	.	TRBV6-1	TRBJ2-7
TGCGCCAGCAGCCAAGATTATCGGGGCTCCATCTATGGCTACACCTTC	CASSQDYRGSIYGYTF	.	few	TRBV4-3	TRBJ1-2
TGCGCCAGCAGCCAAGTCCCAGGACTAAACACCGGGGAGCTGTTTTTT	CASSQVPGLNTGELFF	.	.	TRBV4-3	TRBJ2-2
TGTGCCAGCAGTTTAATGGGGACTAGCGTGGAGACCCAGTACTTC	CASSLMGTSVETQYF	TRBD2	.	TRBV12-3/TRBV12-4	TRBJ2-5
TGTGCCAGCAGTTTAGCGGTACATAGCACAGATACGCAGTATTTT	CASSLAVHSTDTQYF	.	many	TRBV12-3/TRBV12-4	TRBJ2-3
TGTGCCAGCAGACAGGTGGAGGGGGCCGGCTACACCTTC	CASRQVEGAGYTF	TRBD1	.	TRBV11-2	TRBJ1-2
TGCGCCAGCAGCTTGGCACAGCAAGTCTATGGCTACACCTTC	CASSLAQQVYGYTF	.	.	TRBV5-1	TRBJ1-2